This T cell receptor beta chain was found in a study of T cell responses to AZD1222 COVID-19 vaccine. Whole-study findings and limits: When two AZD1222 doses had been given, Spike-specific TCR breadth and depth rose. Donors in the cohort were predominantly white British and more often female, and clonal diversity was possibly underestimated. Repertoires in all cases were sampled only once the peak T cell response had passed. Spike regions recognized by vaccine-associated CD4 TCRs spanned the protein, led by 160-218 and 743-854.

Using immunoSEQ multiplex PCR, the repertoire was profiled, and TCRdb retains in-frame clones only, with some absent. Here the sample spans about 92,000 clones, over 75% being singletons. On this clone itself: Its target is unknown.

Trimming left V 3 bases short and J 7 bases short, with 10 bases between. The germline CDR1 and CDR2 sequences are SGHDT and YYEEEE. The CDR3 has 12 residues. The sequence was collected from an adult in good health. This sequence joins TRBV5-6 and TRBJ1-2, with unresolved D. Specimen: peripheral blood, collected on day 0 of AZD1222 vaccination. In nucleotides, the CDR3 is TGTGCCAGCAGCTCTATACCCGGTGGCTACACCTTC. Translated, it gives CASSSIPGGYTF. Full variable domain (rest looked up from reference TRBV5-6 and TRBJ1-2): DAGVTQSPTHLIKTRGQQVTLRCSPKSGHDTVSWYQQALGQGPQFIFQYYEEEERQRGNFPDRFSGHQFPNYSSELNVNALLLGDSALYLCASSSIPGGYTFGSGTRLTVV.